These 3 T cell receptor beta chains were all obtained from the same sample, sequenced in a study of blood T cell repertoires in COVID-19. The method was immunoSEQ multiplex PCR; TCRdb's version includes in-frame clones alone and lacks a portion of them. The data hold fewer than 300,000 clones, with around 87% observed a single time. Source material: peripheral blood. The receptor set was obtained from a woman between 50 and 59 years old with acute or convalescent COVID-19.

The V and J genes are TRBV7-2 and TRBJ1-5; a weak D match, TRBD1 (5 bases). The V end was cut by 3 bases, the J end by 11 bases, with 17 bases between. The CDR3 sequence is 14 residues long. Germline V gene lookup returns CDR1 SGHTA and CDR2 FQGNSA. This CDR3 is CASSLRTSPTAQHF. DNA for the CDR3: TGTGCCAGCAGCTTGCGGACAAGCCCAACGGCCCAGCATTTT.

This sequence joins TRBV30 and TRBJ1-2; 9 bases fit TRBD1. The CDR3 loop spans 13 amino acids. Germline CDR1 and CDR2: GTSNPN and SVGIG (reference sequence). Trimming took 3 bases from V and 8 from J; bases not matched to a gene: 7. CDR3 DNA: TGTGCCTGGAGCCCGGGACAGGGCAACGGCTACACCTTC. It yields the protein CAWSPGQGNGYTF.

The V call is TRBV29-1, the J call TRBJ1-1; D call uncertain. V lost 1 base, J lost 5 bases, and 8 bases lay in between. Germline V gene data show CDR1 as SQVTM and CDR2 as ANQGSEA. This CDR3 has 12 residues. The CDR3: CSVEAHGTEAFF. CDR3 sequence (DNA): TGCAGCGTTGAAGCCCACGGGACTGAAGCTTTCTTT.